These 5 T cell receptor beta chains originate from one sample sequenced in a study of shared clonotypes between healthy human individuals. Sequenced by immunoSEQ multiplex PCR; TCRdb stores in-frame clones only, minus some. The sample holds under 700,000 clones, about 95% seen once. CD45RO-negative, CCR7-selected cells formed the naive CD8 fraction, which excluded terminally differentiated effector memory CD45RA+ cells. The sequencing input was naive CD8+ T cells sorted from blood. These TCRs come from a woman in her thirties in good health.

The chain combines TRBV5-1 with TRBJ2-1; possible D gene TRBD1, 6 bases. CDR3 length: 13 amino acids. Per the germline V gene, CDR1 is SGHRS and CDR2 is YFSETQ. The V end was cut by 5 bases, the J end by 7 bases, with 13 bases between. The CDR3 coding sequence is TGCGCCAGCAGGTTCACACAGGGAAATGAGCAGTTCTTC. Translating it yields CASRFTQGNEQFF.

This chain's CDR3 is CASSQGRQAPGNTIYF. The CDR3 DNA is TGTGCCAGCAGCCAAGGCCGACAGGCCCCTGGAAACACCATATATTTT. This chain joins TRBV4-2 and TRBJ1-3, with D tentatively TRBD1 (6 bases). The germline gives CDR1 LGHNA, CDR2 YNFKEQ. The CDR3 spans 16 residues. V was cut by 1 base and J by 2 bases, with 12 bases left in between.

This clone was found once. The rearrangement uses TRBV27 and TRBJ2-7; D unresolved. The germline CDR1 and CDR2 sequences are MNHEY and SMNVEV (reference sequence). V shed 3 bases and J shed 3 bases, with 12 bases lying between them. The CDR3 is made up of 14 amino acids. The DNA of the CDR3 is TGTGCCAGCAGTTTTTCCCAGTCCTTCTACGAGCAGTACTTC. Encoded protein: CASSFSQSFYEQYF.

The chain joins TRBV7-9 to TRBJ2-5; 11 bases line up with TRBD1. The CDR3 consists of 17 residues. Germline V gene sequence: CDR1 SEHNR, CDR2 FQNEAQ (reference sequence). V was pared by 5 bases and J by 3 bases, with 11 bases of the junction left unmatched. CDR3 sequence reads: CASSPWTGGVSEETQYF. CDR3 DNA sequence: TGTGCCAGCAGCCCTTGGACAGGGGGCGTGAGCGAAGAGACCCAGTACTTC.

This clone appeared once. J is TRBJ1-1 and V is TRBV27, with D tentatively TRBD1 (6 bases). The CDR3 length is 13 residues. The germline V and J ends were trimmed by 6 bases and 3 bases, with 11 bases remaining between them. CDR1 MNHEY and CDR2 SMNVEV come from the germline V gene (reference sequence). CDR3 loop: CASSPRTDTEAFF. The CDR3 DNA follows: TGTGCCAGCAGCCCCCGGACAGACACTGAAGCTTTCTTT.